This entry features one TCR beta chain sequence. The data belong to a study of control samples from healthy donors and cancer patients. CDR1 and CDR2 from the germline V gene are MNHEY and SMNVEV (reference sequence). The CDR3 consists of 18 residues. Trimming took 5 bases from V and 2 from J; bases not matched to a gene: 16. The protocol was immunoSEQ multiplex PCR, while the TCRdb copy is restricted to in-frame clones and leaves out a portion. The sample consists of tens of thousands of clones, about 89% of them appearing once. This clonotype originated in a woman between 50 and 59 years old with head and neck cancer. The sample taken for sequencing was PBMCs. J is TRBJ2-5 and V is TRBV27, with 8 positions matching TRBD2. CDR3 sequence reads: CASSRLAGGLLKQETQYF. The CDR3 bases are TGTGCCAGCAGTCGTCTGGCGGGGGGTCTCTTAAAACAAGAGACCCAGTACTTC.